This TCR beta chain was documented in a study of shared clonotypes between healthy human individuals. Germline V gene data show CDR1 as SQVTM and CDR2 as ANQGSEA. The V end was cut by 5 bases, the J end by 5 bases, with 12 bases between. The CDR3 totals 12 residues. The assay was immunoSEQ multiplex PCR, and TCRdb's table has in-frame clones only and misses some. This repertoire shows 2,500,000 or so clones, 85% to 95% found once; its top ten account for approximately 0.4%. The sequencing input was naive CD4+ T cells from PBMCs. Stated subset: CD45RA+ positively selected. This clonotype was obtained from a man between 18 and 35 years old in good health. Some clones in this sample may be carry-over from other donors' samples. This chain links TRBV29-1 with TRBJ1-2, with D perhaps TRBD1 (6 bases). This CDR3 reads CSVRGQRYGYTF. The CDR3 nucleotides are TGCAGCGTTCGCGGACAGAGATATGGCTACACCTTC.